These T cell receptor beta chains were read from a single sample in a study of cytomegalovirus exposure and HLA in healthy donors. Sequencing used immunoSEQ multiplex PCR; TCRdb keeps in-frame clones, though not all of them. The sample shows 150,000 to 200,000 clones, roughly four fifths of them seen only once. Sequencing input: PBMCs. These receptors were collected from a woman between 40 and 55 years old in good health and CMV-seronegative. Each CDR3 is given with its conserved first and last residue. Fields, in order: clone size, J gene, V gene, D gene, CDR3 protein, CDR3 DNA. The D gene is left open where the match is weak. The size of a clone is reported for some rows only, either as once, few or many, or as a class for expanded clones.

size: NA; J: TRBJ2-1; V: TRBV7-2; D: TRBD2; CDR3: CASSLSGGSYNEQFF; DNA: TGTGCCAGCAGCTTAAGCGGGGGCAGCTACAATGAGCAGTTCTTC
size: NA; J: TRBJ2-7; V: TRBV5-1; D: NA; CDR3: CASSLDAGSSYEQYF; DNA: TGCGCCAGCAGCTTGGATGCGGGGAGCTCCTACGAGCAGTACTTC
size: once; J: TRBJ2-3; V: TRBV27; D: NA; CDR3: CASRPGYADTQYF; DNA: TGTGCCAGCAGACCGGGATATGCAGATACGCAGTATTTT
size: NA; J: TRBJ2-3; V: TRBV5-1; D: NA; CDR3: CASAVEGDTQYF; DNA: TGCGCCAGCGCCGTGGAGGGTGATACGCAGTATTTT
size: few; J: TRBJ2-3; V: TRBV5-1; D: TRBD2; CDR3: CASSLVREGIDTQYF; DNA: TGCGCCAGCAGCTTGGTGCGGGAGGGAATAGATACGCAGTATTTT
size: NA; J: TRBJ1-1; V: TRBV2; D: NA; CDR3: CASSDEGRPNTEAFF; DNA: TGTGCCAGCAGTGATGAGGGCAGACCGAACACTGAAGCTTTCTTT
size: NA; J: TRBJ2-4; V: TRBV6-1; D: TRBD2; CDR3: CASSEVDTGLGLAKNIQYF; DNA: TGTGCCAGCAGTGAAGTCGACACAGGACTAGGTCTAGCCAAAAACATTCAGTACTTC
size: NA; J: TRBJ2-7; V: TRBV20-1; D: NA; CDR3: CSLQGTYEQYF; DNA: TGCAGTCTACAGGGTACCTACGAGCAGTACTTC
size: NA; J: TRBJ2-1; V: TRBV5-1; D: TRBD2; CDR3: CASSFQLRTSGYYNEQFF; DNA: TGCGCCAGCAGCTTCCAATTACGGACTAGCGGTTACTACAATGAGCAGTTCTTC
size: NA; J: TRBJ2-7; V: TRBV27; D: TRBD1; CDR3: CASRDRFYEQYF; DNA: TGTGCCAGCAGGGACAGGTTCTACGAGCAGTACTTC
size: NA; J: TRBJ2-2; V: TRBV11-3; D: NA; CDR3: CASSLGGSTGELFF; DNA: TGTGCCAGCAGCTTAGGAGGCAGCACCGGGGAGCTGTTTTTT
size: NA; J: TRBJ2-7; V: TRBV11-2; D: NA; CDR3: CASSFHQGQLDEQYF; DNA: TGTGCCAGCAGCTTCCACCAGGGACAACTGGACGAGCAGTACTTC
size: NA; J: TRBJ2-5; V: TRBV30; D: NA; CDR3: CAWSVWGRETQYF; DNA: TGTGCCTGGAGTGTTTGGGGGCGGGAGACCCAGTACTTC
size: NA; J: TRBJ1-4; V: TRBV19; D: TRBD1; CDR3: CASSDVDRGGEKLFF; DNA: TGTGCCAGTAGTGACGTCGACAGGGGAGGAGAAAAACTGTTTTTT
size: few; J: TRBJ2-5; V: TRBV28; D: TRBD2; CDR3: CASMAGGMETQYF; DNA: TGTGCCAGCATGGCGGGAGGGATGGAGACCCAGTACTTC
size: NA; J: TRBJ1-1; V: TRBV20-1; D: NA; CDR3: CSAIDSTEAFF; DNA: TGCAGTGCTATCGACAGCACTGAAGCTTTCTTT
size: NA; J: TRBJ1-5; V: TRBV19; D: NA; CDR3: CAISSGQYKQPQHF; DNA: TGTGCCATCTCTTCAGGACAGTACAAACAGCCCCAGCATTTT
size: NA; J: TRBJ2-1; V: TRBV28; D: TRBD1; CDR3: CASSSTGANQYEQFF; DNA: TGTGCCAGCAGCTCTACAGGGGCCAATCAATATGAGCAGTTCTTC
size: few; J: TRBJ1-4; V: TRBV9; D: TRBD1; CDR3: CASSGRTGANEKLFF; DNA: TGTGCCAGCAGCGGAAGGACAGGGGCTAATGAAAAACTGTTTTTT
size: NA; J: TRBJ1-2; V: TRBV30; D: NA; CDR3: CAWSGSGYTF; DNA: TGTGCCTGGAGCGGGAGTGGCTACACCTTC
size: NA; J: TRBJ2-1; V: TRBV7-9; D: NA; CDR3: CASSPDGINNEQFF; DNA: TGTGCCAGCAGCCCGGACGGGATTAACAATGAGCAGTTCTTC
size: few; J: TRBJ1-4; V: TRBV7-8; D: NA; CDR3: CASSRAGRGTNEKLFF; DNA: TGTGCCAGCAGCCGAGCCGGGAGGGGAACTAATGAAAAACTGTTTTTT